The clone carrying this T cell receptor beta chain turned up a few times. Its antigen is unknown. Germline CDR1 MNHEY, CDR2 SVGAGI. The V and J ends lost 5 bases and 1 base, in that order; junction bases with no gene match: 2. The CDR3 runs to 14 residues. Each single cDNA molecule received a unique molecular identifier. From the 5' RACE reads, TCRdb called clonotypes with MiXCR, one entry per CDR3 protein. Of under 85,000 distinct CDR3 sequences listed, roughly 12% are singletons. The data were taken from a study of early T cells in non-severe SARS-CoV-2 infection. On the study more broadly: Bulk RNA taken from unsorted whole blood was sequenced, leaving chains unpaired. Whole-study results and caveats: VDJdb matches were skewed toward anti-spike CD8 T cell responses.

The sequenced sample was whole blood. V and J are TRBV6-5 and TRBJ2-1, with 7 bases that match TRBD2. This clonotype was sampled from an adult who was a healthcare worker with PCR-confirmed SARS-CoV-2 infection or an uninfected control (not recorded which). As DNA, the CDR3 is TGTGCCAGCAGTCGCGGGGGATCCTACAATGAGCAGTTCTTC. Protein: CASSRGGSYNEQFF.